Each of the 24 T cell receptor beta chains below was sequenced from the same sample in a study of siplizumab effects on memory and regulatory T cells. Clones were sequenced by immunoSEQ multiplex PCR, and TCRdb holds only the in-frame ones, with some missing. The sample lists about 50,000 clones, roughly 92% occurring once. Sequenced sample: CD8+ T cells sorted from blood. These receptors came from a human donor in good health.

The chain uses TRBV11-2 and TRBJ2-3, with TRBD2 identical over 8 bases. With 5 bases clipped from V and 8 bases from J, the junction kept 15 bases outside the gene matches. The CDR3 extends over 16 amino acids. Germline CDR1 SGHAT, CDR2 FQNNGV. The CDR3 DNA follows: TGTGCCAGCAGCCCATTTCCGGGAGGGACGGTCGGTACGCAGTATTTT. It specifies CASSPFPGGTVGTQYF.

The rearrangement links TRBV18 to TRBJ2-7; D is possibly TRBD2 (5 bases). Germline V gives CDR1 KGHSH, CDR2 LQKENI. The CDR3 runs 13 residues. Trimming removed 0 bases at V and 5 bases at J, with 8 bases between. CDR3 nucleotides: TGTGCCAGCTCACCACCGGCCGGGGACGAGCAGTACTTC. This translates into CASSPPAGDEQYF.

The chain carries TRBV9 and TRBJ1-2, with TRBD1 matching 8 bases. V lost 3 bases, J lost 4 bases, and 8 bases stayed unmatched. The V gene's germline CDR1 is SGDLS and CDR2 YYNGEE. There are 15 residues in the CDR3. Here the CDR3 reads CASSDGQGGSYGYTF. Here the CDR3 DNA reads TGTGCCAGCAGCGACGGACAGGGTGGATCCTATGGCTACACCTTC. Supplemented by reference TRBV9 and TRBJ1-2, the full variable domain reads DSGVTQTPKHLITATGQRVTLRCSPRSGDLSVYWYQQSLDQGLQFLIQYYNGEERAKGNILERFSAQQFPDLHSELNLSSLELGDSALYFCASSDGQGGSYGYTFGSGTRLTVV.

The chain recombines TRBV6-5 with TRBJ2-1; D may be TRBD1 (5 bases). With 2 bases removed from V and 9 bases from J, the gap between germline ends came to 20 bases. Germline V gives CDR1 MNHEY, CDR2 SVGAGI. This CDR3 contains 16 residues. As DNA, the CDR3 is TGTGCCAGCAGTTACGGGTGGCAGGGCGAATCTATTGAGCAGTTCTTC. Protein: CASSYGWQGESIEQFF.

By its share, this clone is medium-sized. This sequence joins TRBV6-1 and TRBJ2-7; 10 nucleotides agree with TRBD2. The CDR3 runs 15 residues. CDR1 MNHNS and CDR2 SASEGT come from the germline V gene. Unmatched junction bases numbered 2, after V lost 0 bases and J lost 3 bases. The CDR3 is CASSEAPSGSYEQYF. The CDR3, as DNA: TGTGCCAGCAGTGAAGCGCCTAGCGGGAGCTACGAGCAGTACTTC.

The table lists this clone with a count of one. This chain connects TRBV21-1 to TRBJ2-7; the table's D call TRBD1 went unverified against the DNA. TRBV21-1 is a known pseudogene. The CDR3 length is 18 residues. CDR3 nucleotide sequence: TGTGCCAGCAGCAAAAGTGAGCCGGGACAAGCCTTAACCTACGAGCAGTACTTC. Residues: CASSKSEPGQALTYEQYF.

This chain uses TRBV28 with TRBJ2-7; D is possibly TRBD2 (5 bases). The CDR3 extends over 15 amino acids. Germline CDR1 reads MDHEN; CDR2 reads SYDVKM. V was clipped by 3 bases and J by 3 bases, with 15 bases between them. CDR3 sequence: CASSFPPSGNYEQYF. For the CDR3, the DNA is TGTGCCAGCAGTTTCCCGCCGTCCGGGAACTACGAGCAGTACTTC.

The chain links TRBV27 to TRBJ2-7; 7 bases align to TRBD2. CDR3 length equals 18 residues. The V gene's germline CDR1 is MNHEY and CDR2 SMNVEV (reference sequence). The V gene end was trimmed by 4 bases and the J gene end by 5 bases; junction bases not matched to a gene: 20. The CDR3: CASSSTTPGLKSRDEQYF. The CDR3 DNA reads TGTGCCAGCAGTTCCACAACACCGGGACTAAAATCAAGGGACGAGCAGTACTTC.

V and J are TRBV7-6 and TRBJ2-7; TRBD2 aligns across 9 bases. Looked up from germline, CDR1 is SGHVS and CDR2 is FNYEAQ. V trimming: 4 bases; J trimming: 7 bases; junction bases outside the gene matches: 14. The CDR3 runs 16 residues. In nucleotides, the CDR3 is TGTGCCAGCAGCTCAAATTCGGGACTAGCCAGGAGAGAGCAGTACTTC. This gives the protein CASSSNSGLARREQYF.

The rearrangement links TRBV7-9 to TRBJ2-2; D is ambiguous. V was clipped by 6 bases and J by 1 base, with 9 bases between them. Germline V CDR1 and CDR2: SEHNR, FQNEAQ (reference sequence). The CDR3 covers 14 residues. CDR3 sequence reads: CASRFTLNTGELFF. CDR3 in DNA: TGTGCCAGCAGGTTTACTCTGAACACCGGGGAGCTGTTTTTT.

The CDR3 loop reads CASSQDQASGSYNEQFF. The CDR3 region has the DNA TGCGCCAGCAGCCAAGATCAGGCTAGCGGGTCGTACAATGAGCAGTTCTTC. The V and J genes are TRBV4-1 and TRBJ2-1; 8 positions match TRBD2. The length of the CDR3 is 17 residues. Germline CDR1 and CDR2: MGHRA and YSYEKL. Trimming took 0 bases from V and 4 from J; bases not matched to a gene: 8.

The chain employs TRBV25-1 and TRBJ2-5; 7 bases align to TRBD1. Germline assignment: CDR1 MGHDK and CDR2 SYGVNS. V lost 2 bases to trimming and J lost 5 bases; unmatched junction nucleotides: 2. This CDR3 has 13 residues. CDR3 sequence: CASSEDRAETQYF. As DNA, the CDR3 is TGTGCCAGCAGTGAAGACAGGGCTGAGACCCAGTACTTC.

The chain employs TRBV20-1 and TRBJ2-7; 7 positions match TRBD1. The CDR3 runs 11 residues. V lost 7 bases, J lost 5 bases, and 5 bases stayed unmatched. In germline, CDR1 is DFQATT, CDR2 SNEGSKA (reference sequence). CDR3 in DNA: TGCAGTGTACCGACAGGGAACGAGCAGTACTTC. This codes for CSVPTGNEQYF.

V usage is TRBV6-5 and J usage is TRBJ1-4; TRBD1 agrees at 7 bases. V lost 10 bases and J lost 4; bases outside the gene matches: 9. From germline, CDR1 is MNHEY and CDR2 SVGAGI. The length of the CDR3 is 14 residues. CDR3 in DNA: TGTGCCACCCGGGTGGGACAGTATAATGAAAAACTGTTTTTT. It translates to CATRVGQYNEKLFF.

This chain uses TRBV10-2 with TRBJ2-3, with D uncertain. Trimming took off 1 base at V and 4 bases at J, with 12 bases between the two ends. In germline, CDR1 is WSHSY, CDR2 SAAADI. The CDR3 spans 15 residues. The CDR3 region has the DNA TGCGCCAGCAGTGAGTTTGCGGAGAACCCAGATACGCAGTATTTT. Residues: CASSEFAENPDTQYF.

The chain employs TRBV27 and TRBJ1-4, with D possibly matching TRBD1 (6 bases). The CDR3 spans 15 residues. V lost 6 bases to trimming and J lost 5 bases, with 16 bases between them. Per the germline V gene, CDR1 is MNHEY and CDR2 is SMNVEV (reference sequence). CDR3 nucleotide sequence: TGTGCCAGCAGGGAAAAGGGACATTCCAATGAAAAACTGTTTTTT. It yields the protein CASREKGHSNEKLFF.

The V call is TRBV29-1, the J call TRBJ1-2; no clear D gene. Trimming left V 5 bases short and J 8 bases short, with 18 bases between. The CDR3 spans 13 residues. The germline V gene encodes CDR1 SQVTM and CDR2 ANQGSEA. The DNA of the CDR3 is TGCAGCGTTTGGGCAGGTCCCGTTCCCGGCTACACCTTC. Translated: CSVWAGPVPGYTF.

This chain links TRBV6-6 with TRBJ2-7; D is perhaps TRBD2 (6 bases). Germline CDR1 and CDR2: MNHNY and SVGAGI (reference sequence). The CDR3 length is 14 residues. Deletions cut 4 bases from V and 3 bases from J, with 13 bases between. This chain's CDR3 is CASSLFAGNYEQYF. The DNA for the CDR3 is TGTGCCAGCAGTTTATTCGCGGGGAACTACGAGCAGTACTTC.

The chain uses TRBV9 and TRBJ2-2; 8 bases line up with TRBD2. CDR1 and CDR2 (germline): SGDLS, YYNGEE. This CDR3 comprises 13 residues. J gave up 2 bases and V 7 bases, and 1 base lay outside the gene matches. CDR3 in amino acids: CASREGNTGELFF. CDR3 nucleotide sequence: TGTGCCAGCCGGGAGGGAAACACCGGGGAGCTGTTTTTT.

The CDR3 DNA reads TGCGCCAGCAGCCAGTATGGGACAGGGCAGAGCGATGAGCAGTTCTTC. This encodes CASSQYGTGQSDEQFF. The chain is built from TRBV4-1 and TRBJ2-1; 9 nucleotides align to TRBD1. Trimming removed 3 bases from V and 8 bases from J; junction bases left unmatched: 11. The germline gives CDR1 MGHRA, CDR2 YSYEKL. The CDR3 covers 16 residues.

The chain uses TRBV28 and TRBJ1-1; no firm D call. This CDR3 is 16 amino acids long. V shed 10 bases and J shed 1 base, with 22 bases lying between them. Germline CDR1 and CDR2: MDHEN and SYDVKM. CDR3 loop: CATVRSGGLGNTEAFF. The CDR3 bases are TGTGCCACTGTTCGGTCCGGAGGATTGGGGAACACTGAAGCTTTCTTT. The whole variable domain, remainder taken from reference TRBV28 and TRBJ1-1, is DVKVTQSSRYLVKRTGEKVFLECVQDMDHENMFWYRQDPGLGLRLIYFSYDVKMKEKGDIPEGYSVSREKKERFSLILESASTNQTSMYLCATVRSGGLGNTEAFFGQGTRLTVV.

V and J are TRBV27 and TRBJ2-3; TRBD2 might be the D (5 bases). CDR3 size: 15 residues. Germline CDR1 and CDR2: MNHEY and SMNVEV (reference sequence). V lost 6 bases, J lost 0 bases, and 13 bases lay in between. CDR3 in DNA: TGTGCCAGCAGCCAAGCGGTGATAAGCACAGATACGCAGTATTTT. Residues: CASSQAVISTDTQYF.

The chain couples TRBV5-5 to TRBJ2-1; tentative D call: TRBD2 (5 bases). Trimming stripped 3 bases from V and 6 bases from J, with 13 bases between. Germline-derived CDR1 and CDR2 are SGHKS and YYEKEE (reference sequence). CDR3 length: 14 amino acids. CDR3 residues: CASSSSGRGNEQFF. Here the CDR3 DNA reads TGTGCCAGCAGCTCGTCGGGTCGGGGCAATGAGCAGTTCTTC.

DNA of the CDR3: TGTGCCAGCAGTTTTCCCGGGTACGAGCAGTACTTC. This sequence encodes CASSFPGYEQYF. This rearrangement joins TRBV27 to TRBJ2-7, with D unresolved. The germline V gene has CDR1 MNHEY and CDR2 SMNVEV (reference sequence). The CDR3 is 12 amino acids. V gave up 3 bases and J gave up 4 bases, with 7 bases separating them.